The 6 T cell receptor beta chains listed next were all sequenced from one sample in a study of T cells after yellow fever vaccination. TCRdb analysed the 5' RACE reads with MiXCR anew, one entry per CDR3 protein. The sample lists hundreds of thousands of distinct CDR3 sequences, 3.6% occurring once. Source: PBMCs, taken on the day of the yellow fever booster vaccination. These receptors were obtained from a young man who received the YFV17D yellow fever vaccine.

This clonotype was picked up a small number of times. The CDR3 DNA reads as TGTGCCATCAGTGAGTCGGGGGCCCCCTACGAGCAGTACGTC. It is translated as CAISESGAPYEQYV. The rearrangement links TRBV10-3 to TRBJ2-7, with a weak D call TRBD1 (6 bases). CDR1 and CDR2 from the germline V gene are ENHRY and SYGVKD. CDR3 length equals 14 residues. V was shortened by 0 bases and J by 2 bases, with 8 bases between the two germline ends.

This clonotype showed up many times. The chain recombines TRBV5-1 with TRBJ2-1; TRBD1 is a possible D gene (6 bases). The CDR3 extends over 16 amino acids. Trimming cost V 1 base and J 2 bases, with 13 bases left between them. Germline V lookup: CDR1 SGHRS, CDR2 YFSETQ. CDR3 loop: CASSLLGAHPYNEQFF. CDR3 nucleotides: TGCGCCAGCAGCTTGTTGGGGGCGCACCCCTACAATGAGCAGTTCTTC.

This clonotype was counted many times. The chain joins TRBV7-2 to TRBJ1-5; weak D call: TRBD1 (6 bases). Trimming took off 1 base at V and 3 bases at J, with 10 bases between the two ends. The CDR3 has 15 residues. Per the germline V gene, CDR1 is SGHTA and CDR2 is FQGNSA. The CDR3 sequence: CASSLESGVNQPQHF. CDR3 sequence (DNA): TGTGCCAGCAGCTTAGAGTCAGGGGTCAATCAGCCCCAGCATTTT.

This clonotype has more than one count but fewer than ten. The chain carries TRBV6-4 and TRBJ1-4, with D maybe TRBD1 (5 bases). Germline CDR1 MRHNA, CDR2 SNTAGT. The CDR3 totals 14 residues. Trimming shortened V by 7 bases and J by 8 bases, and 17 bases separated the two germline ends. CDR3 bases: TGTGCCAGCATCCACGGGACTGCATGGGAAAAACTGTTTTTT. Translating it yields CASIHGTAWEKLFF.

This clonotype has a count of ten or more. This sequence joins TRBV5-1 and TRBJ2-7, with TRBD2 matching over 9 bases. The CDR3 length is 15 residues. Unmatched junction bases numbered 7, after V lost 2 bases and J lost 4 bases. The germline gives CDR1 SGHRS, CDR2 YFSETQ. CDR3: CASSFSSGGPYEQYF. The CDR3 nucleotides are TGCGCCAGCAGCTTTAGCAGCGGGGGGCCTTACGAGCAGTACTTC. Supplemented by reference TRBV5-1 and TRBJ2-7, the full variable domain reads KAGVTQTPRYLIKTRGQQVTLSCSPISGHRSVSWYQQTPGQGLQFLFEYFSETQRNKGNFPGRFSGRQFSNSRSEMNVSTLELGDSALYLCASSFSSGGPYEQYFGPGTRLTVT.

This sequence joins TRBV18 and TRBJ2-7; D is undetermined. V lost 0 bases and J lost 5, with 14 bases in between. The germline V gene has CDR1 KGHSH and CDR2 LQKENI. CDR3 size: 15 residues. The CDR3 coding sequence is TGTGCCAGCTCACCACCAGGTGCTGCCAACCACGAGCAGTACTTC. This sequence encodes CASSPPGAANHEQYF.